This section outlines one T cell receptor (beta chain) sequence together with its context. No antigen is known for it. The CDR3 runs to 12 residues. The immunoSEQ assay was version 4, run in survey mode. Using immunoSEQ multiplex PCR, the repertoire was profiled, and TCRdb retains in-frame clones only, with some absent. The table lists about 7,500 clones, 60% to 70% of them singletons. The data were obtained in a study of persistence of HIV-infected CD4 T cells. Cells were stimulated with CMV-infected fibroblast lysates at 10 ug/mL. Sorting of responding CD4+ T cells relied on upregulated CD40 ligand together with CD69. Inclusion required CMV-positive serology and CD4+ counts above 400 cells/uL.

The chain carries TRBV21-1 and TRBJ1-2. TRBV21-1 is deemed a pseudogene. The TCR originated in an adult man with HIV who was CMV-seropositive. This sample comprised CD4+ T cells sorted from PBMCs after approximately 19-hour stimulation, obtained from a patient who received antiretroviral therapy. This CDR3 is CAGGGRAYGYTF. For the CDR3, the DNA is TGTGCCGGGGGGGGACGCGCCTATGGCTACACCTTC.